This T cell receptor (beta chain) appears in the sequencing data of a study of blood T cell repertoires in COVID-19. Original handling: Estimates of nucleated cell counts were drawn from the amplification of reference gene primers. Using immunoSEQ multiplex PCR, the repertoire was profiled, and TCRdb retains in-frame clones only, with some absent. Clonal size and the V and J genes are those of that table, whereas D and trimming came from the DNA. The table records under 45,000 clones, 70% to 90% of them present only once. There are 14 residues in the CDR3. Germline values: CDR1 MNHEY, CDR2 SVGAGI. Trimming stripped 11 bases from V and 0 bases from J, with 14 bases between.

The sequence came from a man in his 60s with acute or convalescent COVID-19. The rearrangement joins TRBV6-5 to TRBJ1-5, with D tentatively TRBD1 (5 bases). Specimen: peripheral blood. The CDR3 loop reads CAPKGGDSNQPQHF. CDR3 DNA sequence: TGTGCCCCCAAGGGAGGGGATAGCAATCAGCCCCAGCATTTT.